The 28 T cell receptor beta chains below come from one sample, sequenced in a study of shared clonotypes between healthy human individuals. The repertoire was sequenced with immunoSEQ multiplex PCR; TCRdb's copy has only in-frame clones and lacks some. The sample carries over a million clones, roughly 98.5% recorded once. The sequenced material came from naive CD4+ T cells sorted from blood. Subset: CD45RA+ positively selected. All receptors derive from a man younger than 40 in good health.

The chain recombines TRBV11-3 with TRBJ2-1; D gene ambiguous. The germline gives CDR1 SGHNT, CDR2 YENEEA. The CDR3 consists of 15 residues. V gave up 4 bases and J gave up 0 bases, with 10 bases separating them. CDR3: CASSSRTSSYNEQFF. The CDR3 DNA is TGTGCCAGCAGCTCCCGGACGAGCTCCTACAATGAGCAGTTCTTC.

This CDR3 is CASSGNSFNYGYTF. The CDR3 DNA follows: TGTGCCAGCAGTGGAAATAGTTTTAACTATGGCTACACCTTC. This chain joins TRBV6-5 and TRBJ1-2; the D is unclear. Germline V gives CDR1 MNHEY, CDR2 SVGAGI. Trimming pared 5 bases from V and 1 base from J, leaving 11 bases between. There are 14 residues in the CDR3.

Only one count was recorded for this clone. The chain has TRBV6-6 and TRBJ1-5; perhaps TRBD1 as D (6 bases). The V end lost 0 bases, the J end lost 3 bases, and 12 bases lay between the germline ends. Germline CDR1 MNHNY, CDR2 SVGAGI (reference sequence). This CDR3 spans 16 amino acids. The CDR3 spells CASSYSTGGYNQPQHF. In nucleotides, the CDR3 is TGTGCCAGCAGTTACTCGACCGGGGGCTACAATCAGCCCCAGCATTTT.

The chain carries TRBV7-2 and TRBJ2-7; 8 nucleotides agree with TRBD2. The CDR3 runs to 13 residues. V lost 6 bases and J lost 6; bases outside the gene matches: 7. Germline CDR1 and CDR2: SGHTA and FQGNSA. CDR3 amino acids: CASRRGLAAEQYF. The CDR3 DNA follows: TGTGCCAGCAGACGAGGACTAGCCGCCGAGCAGTACTTC.

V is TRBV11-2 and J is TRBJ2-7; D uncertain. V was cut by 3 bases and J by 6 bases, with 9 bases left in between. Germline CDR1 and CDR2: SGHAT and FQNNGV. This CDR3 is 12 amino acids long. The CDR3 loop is CASSLSLAEQYF. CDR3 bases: TGTGCCAGCAGCTTGTCTTTGGCCGAGCAGTACTTC.

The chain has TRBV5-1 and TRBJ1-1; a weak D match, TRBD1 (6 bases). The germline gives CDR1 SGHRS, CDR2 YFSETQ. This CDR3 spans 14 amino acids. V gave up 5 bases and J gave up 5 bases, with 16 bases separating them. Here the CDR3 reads CASSRTVEKTEAFF. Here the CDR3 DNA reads TGCGCCAGCAGTAGGACAGTTGAAAAGACTGAAGCTTTCTTT.

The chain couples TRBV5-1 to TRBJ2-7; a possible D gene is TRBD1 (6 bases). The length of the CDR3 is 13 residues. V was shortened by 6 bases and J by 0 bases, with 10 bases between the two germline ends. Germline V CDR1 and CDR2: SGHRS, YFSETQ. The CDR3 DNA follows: TGCGCCAGCAAAAAGGACAGCTCCTACGAGCAGTACTTC. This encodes CASKKDSSYEQYF.

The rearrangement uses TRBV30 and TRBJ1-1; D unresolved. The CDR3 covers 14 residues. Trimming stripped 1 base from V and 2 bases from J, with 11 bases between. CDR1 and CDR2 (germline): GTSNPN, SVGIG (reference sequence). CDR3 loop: CAWSGGVRNTEAFF. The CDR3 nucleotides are TGTGCCTGGAGTGGAGGCGTGCGTAACACTGAAGCTTTCTTT.

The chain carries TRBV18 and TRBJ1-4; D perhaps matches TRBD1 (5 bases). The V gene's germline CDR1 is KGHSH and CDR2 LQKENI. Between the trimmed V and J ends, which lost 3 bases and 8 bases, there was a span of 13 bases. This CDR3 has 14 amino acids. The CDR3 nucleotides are TGTGCCAGCTCACCGAACAGAGGGGAGGAAAAACTGTTTTTT. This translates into CASSPNRGEEKLFF.

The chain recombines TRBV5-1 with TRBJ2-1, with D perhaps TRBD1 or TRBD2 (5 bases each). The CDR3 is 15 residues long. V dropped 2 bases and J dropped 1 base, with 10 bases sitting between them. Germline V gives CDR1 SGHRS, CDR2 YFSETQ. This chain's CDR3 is CASSFGDGSYNEQFF. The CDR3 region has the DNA TGCGCCAGCAGCTTCGGGGACGGTTCCTACAATGAGCAGTTCTTC. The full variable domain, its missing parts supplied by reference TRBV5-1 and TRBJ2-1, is KAGVTQTPRYLIKTRGQQVTLSCSPISGHRSVSWYQQTPGQGLQFLFEYFSETQRNKGNFPGRFSGRQFSNSRSEMNVSTLELGDSALYLCASSFGDGSYNEQFFGPGTRLTVL.

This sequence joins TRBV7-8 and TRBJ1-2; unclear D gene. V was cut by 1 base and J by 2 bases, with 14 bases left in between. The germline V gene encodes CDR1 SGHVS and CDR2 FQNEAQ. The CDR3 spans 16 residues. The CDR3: CASSLGARTANYGYTF. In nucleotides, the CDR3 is TGTGCCAGCAGCTTAGGGGCCCGGACGGCGAACTATGGCTACACCTTC.

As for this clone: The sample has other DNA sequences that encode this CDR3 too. The CDR3 spells CASSGDSYEQYF. Written as DNA, the CDR3 is TGCGCCAGCAGTGGAGACAGCTACGAGCAGTACTTC. The chain uses TRBV10-1 and TRBJ2-7; maybe TRBD1 (5 bases). CDR1 and CDR2 (germline): WNHNN, SYGVQD (reference sequence). There are 12 residues in the CDR3. Trimming cost V 4 bases and J 3 bases, with 7 bases left between them.

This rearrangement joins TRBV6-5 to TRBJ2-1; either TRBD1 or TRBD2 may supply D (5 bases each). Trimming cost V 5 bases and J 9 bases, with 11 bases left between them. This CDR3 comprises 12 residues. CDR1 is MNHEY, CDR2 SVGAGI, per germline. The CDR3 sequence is CASSRGTGEQFF. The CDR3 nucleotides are TGTGCCAGCAGTCGGGGCACGGGTGAGCAGTTCTTC.

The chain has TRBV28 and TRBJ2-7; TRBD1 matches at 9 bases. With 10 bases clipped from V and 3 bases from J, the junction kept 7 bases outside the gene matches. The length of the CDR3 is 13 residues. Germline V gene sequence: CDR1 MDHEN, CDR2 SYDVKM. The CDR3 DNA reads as TGTGCCATCGGTTGGGACAGGGACTACGAGCAGTACTTC. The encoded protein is CAIGWDRDYEQYF.

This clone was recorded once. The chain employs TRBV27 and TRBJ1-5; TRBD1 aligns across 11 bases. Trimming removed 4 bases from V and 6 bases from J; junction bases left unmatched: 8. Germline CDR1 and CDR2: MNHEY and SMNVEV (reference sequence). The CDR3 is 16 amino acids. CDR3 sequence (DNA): TGTGCCAGCAGTTCATTCGGGACAGGGGGTCTTCAGCCCCAGCATTTT. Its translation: CASSSFGTGGLQPQHF.

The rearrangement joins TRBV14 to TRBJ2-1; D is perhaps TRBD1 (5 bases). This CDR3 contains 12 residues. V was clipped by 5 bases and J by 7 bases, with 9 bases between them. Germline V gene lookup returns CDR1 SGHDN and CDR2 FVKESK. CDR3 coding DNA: TGTGCCAGCAGCGCCCGACAGAATGAGCAGTTCTTC. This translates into CASSARQNEQFF.

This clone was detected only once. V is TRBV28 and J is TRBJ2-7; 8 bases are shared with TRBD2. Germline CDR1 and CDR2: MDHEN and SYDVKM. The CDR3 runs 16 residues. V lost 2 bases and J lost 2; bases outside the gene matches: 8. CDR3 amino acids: CASSLRAGGSPYEQYF. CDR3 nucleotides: TGTGCCAGCAGTTTAAGGGCGGGAGGTAGCCCCTACGAGCAGTACTTC.

CDR3 DNA sequence: TGTGCCAGTAGACTTACAGGGGCCTACGAGCAGTACTTC. Its protein is CASRLTGAYEQYF. The chain employs TRBV19 and TRBJ2-7, with TRBD1 identical over 7 bases. Germline trimming cut 6 bases from V and 2 bases from J; bases unmatched to any gene: 4. Germline V gene data show CDR1 as LNHDA and CDR2 as SQIVND (reference sequence). CDR3 length equals 13 residues.

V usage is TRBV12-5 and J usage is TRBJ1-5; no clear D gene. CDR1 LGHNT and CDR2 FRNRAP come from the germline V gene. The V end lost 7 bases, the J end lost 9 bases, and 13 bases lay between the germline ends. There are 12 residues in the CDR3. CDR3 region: CASAIPGRPQHF. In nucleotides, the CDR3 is TGTGCTAGTGCTATCCCAGGACGGCCCCAGCATTTT.

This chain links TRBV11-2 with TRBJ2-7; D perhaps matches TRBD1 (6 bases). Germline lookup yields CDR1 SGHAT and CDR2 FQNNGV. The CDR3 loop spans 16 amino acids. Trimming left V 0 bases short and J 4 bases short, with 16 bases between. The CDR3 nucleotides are TGTGCCAGCAGCTTAGATATGGGGACAAGAACGTACGAGCAGTACTTC. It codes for CASSLDMGTRTYEQYF. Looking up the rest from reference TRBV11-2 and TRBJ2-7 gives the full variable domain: EAGVAQSPRYKIIEKRQSVAFWCNPISGHATLYWYQQILGQGPKLLIQFQNNGVVDDSQLPKDRFSAERLKGVDSTLKIQPAKLEDSAVYLCASSLDMGTRTYEQYFGPGTRLTVT.

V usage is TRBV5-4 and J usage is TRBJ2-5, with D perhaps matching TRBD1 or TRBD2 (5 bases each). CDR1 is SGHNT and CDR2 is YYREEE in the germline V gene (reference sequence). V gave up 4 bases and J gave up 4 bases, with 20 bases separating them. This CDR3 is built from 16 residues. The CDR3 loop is CASSPGASGMGETQYF. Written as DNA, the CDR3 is TGTGCCAGCAGCCCCGGGGCATCGGGGATGGGAGAGACCCAGTACTTC.

CDR3 sequence: CASSLGQGTYNEQFF. The CDR3 nucleotides read TGTGCCAGCAGCTTAGGCCAGGGGACCTACAATGAGCAGTTCTTC. V gene TRBV7-2 combines with J gene TRBJ2-1, with a weak D call TRBD1 (6 bases). Germline V gene data show CDR1 as SGHTA and CDR2 as FQGNSA. V shed 1 base and J shed 2 bases, with 9 bases lying between them. This CDR3 spans 15 amino acids.

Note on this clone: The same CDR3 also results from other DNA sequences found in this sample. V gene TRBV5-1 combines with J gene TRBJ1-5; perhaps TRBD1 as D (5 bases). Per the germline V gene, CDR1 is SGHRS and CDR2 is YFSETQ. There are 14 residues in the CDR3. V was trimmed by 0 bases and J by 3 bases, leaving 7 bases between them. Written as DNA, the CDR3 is TGCGCCAGCAGCTTGGGGGGGTCCAATCAGCCCCAGCATTTT. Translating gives CASSLGGSNQPQHF.

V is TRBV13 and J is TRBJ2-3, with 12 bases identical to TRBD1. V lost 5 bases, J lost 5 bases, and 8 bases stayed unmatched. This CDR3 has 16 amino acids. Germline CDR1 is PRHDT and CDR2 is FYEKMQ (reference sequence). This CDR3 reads CASSRRDRGHKDTQYF. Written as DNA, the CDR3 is TGTGCCAGCAGCCGGAGGGACAGGGGGCATAAAGATACGCAGTATTTT. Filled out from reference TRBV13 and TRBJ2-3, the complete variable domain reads AAGVIQSPRHLIKEKRETATLKCYPIPRHDTVYWYQQGPGQDPQFLISFYEKMQSDKGSIPDRFSAQQFSDYHSELNMSSLELGDSALYFCASSRRDRGHKDTQYFGPGTRLTVL.

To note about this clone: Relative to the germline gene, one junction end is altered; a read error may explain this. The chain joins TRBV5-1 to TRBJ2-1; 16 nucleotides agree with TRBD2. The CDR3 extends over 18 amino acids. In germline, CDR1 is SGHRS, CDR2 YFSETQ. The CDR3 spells CASSLGLAGGLQGDEQFF. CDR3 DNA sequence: TGCGCCAGCAGTTTGGGACTAGCGGGAGGGCTCCAGGGGGATGAGCAGTTCTTC.

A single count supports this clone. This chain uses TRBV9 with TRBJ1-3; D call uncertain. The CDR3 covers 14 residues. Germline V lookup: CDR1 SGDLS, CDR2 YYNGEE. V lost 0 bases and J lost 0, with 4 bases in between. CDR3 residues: CASSVGNSGNTIYF. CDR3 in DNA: TGTGCCAGCAGCGTAGGTAACTCTGGAAACACCATATATTTT.

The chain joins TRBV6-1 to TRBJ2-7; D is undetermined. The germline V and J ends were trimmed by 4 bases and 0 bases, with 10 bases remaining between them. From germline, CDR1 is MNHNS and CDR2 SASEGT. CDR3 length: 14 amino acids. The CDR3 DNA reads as TGTGCCAGCAGTGGAATCCAAACCTCCTACGAGCAGTACTTC. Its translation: CASSGIQTSYEQYF.

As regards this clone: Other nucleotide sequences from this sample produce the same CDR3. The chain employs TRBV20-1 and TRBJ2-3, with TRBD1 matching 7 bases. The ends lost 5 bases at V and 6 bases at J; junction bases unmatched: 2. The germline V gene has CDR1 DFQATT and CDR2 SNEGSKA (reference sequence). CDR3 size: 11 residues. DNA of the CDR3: TGCAGTGCTTCCAGGGGGGATACGCAGTATTTT. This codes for CSASRGDTQYF.